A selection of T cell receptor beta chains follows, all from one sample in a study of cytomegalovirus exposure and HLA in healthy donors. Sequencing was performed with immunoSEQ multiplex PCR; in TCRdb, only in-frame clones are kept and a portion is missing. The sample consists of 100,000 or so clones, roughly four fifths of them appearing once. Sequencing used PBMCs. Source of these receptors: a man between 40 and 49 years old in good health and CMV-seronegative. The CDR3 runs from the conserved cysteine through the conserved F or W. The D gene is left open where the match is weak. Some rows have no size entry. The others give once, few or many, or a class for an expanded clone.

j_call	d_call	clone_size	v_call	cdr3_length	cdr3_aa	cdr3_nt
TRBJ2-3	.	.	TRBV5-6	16	CASSLQTRGLTDTQYF	TGTGCCAGCAGCTTACAGACTAGGGGGCTCACAGATACGCAGTATTTT
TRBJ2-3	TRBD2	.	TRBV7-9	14	CASSWAGGTDTQYF	TGTGCCAGCAGCTGGGCGGGGGGCACAGATACGCAGTATTTT
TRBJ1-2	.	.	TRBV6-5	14	CASRPQGLFDGYTF	TGTGCCAGCAGACCTCAGGGGTTGTTTGATGGCTACACCTTC
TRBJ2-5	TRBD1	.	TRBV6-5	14	CASSPGTGIETQYF	TGTGCCAGCAGTCCCGGGACAGGGATAGAGACCCAGTACTTC
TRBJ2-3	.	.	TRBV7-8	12	CASSSSRDTQYF	TGTGCCAGCAGCTCCAGCAGGGATACGCAGTATTTT
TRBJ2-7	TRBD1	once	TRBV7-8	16	CASSSNPGQGSHEQYF	TGTGCCAGCAGCTCAAACCCGGGACAGGGGTCTCACGAGCAGTACTTC
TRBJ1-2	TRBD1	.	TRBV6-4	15	CASSNTGARGDGYTF	TGTGCCAGCAGTAATACGGGAGCCAGGGGGGATGGCTACACCTTC
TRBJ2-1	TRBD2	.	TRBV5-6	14	CASSFGGGAGEQFF	TGTGCCAGCAGCTTTGGCGGGGGGGCCGGTGAGCAGTTCTTC
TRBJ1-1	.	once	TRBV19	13	CASSMVGGTEAFF	TGTGCCAGTAGTATGGTTGGGGGGACTGAAGCTTTCTTT
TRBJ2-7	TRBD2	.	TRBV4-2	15	CASSQGSGSGYEQYF	TGTGCCAGCAGCCAAGGTAGCGGGAGTGGTTACGAGCAGTACTTC
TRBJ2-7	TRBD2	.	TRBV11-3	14	CASSGTSLPGEQYF	TGTGCCAGCTCGGGGACTAGTCTCCCCGGCGAGCAGTACTTC
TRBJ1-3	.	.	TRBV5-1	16	CASSLGDSYSGNTIYF	TGCGCCAGCAGCTTGGGAGACTCGTACTCTGGAAACACCATATATTTT
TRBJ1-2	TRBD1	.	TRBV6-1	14	CASSARDSAYGYTF	TGTGCCAGCAGTGCCCGGGACAGCGCCTATGGCTACACCTTC
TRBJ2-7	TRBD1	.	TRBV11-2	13	CASSRGQGDTEYF	TGTGCCAGCAGCCGGGGACAGGGAGATACGGAGTACTTC
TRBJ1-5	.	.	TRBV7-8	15	CASSSSQASNQPQHF	TGTGCCAGCAGTTCGTCTCAAGCTAGCAATCAGCCCCAGCATTTT
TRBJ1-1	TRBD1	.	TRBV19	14	CASSRDRDLTEAFF	TGTGCCAGTAGCCGGGACAGGGATCTTACTGAAGCTTTCTTT
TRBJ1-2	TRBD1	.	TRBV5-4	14	CASSFGTGGRGYTF	TGTGCCAGCAGCTTTGGGACAGGGGGTAGGGGCTACACCTTC
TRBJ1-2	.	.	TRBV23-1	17	CASSQSREKGGSHGYTF	TGCGCCAGCAGTCAATCGAGGGAAAAGGGAGGCTCGCATGGCTACACCTTC
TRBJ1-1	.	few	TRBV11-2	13	CASTPKLNTEAFF	TGTGCCAGCACACCTAAATTGAACACTGAAGCTTTCTTT
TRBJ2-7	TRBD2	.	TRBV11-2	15	CASSLILAGVGEQYF	TGTGCCAGCAGCTTAATCCTAGCGGGAGTGGGCGAGCAGTACTTC
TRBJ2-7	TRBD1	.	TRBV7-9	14	CSSSLGQGSHEQYF	TGTTCCAGCAGCTTGGGACAGGGCTCCCACGAGCAGTACTTC
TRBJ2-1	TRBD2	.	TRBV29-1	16	CSARASRDYANNEQFF	TGCAGCGCCCGGGCAAGCCGGGACTACGCAAACAATGAGCAGTTCTTC